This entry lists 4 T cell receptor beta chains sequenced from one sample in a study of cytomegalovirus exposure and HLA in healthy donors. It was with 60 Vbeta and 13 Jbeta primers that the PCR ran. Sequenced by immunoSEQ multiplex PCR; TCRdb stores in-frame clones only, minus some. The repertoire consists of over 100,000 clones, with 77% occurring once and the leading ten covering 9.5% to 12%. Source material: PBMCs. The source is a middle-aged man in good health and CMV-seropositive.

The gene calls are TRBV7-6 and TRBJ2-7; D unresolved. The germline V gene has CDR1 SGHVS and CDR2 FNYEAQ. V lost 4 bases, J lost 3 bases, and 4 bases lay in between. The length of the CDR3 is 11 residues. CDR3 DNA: TGTGCCAGCAGCTCAAACTACGAGCAGTACTTC. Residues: CASSSNYEQYF.

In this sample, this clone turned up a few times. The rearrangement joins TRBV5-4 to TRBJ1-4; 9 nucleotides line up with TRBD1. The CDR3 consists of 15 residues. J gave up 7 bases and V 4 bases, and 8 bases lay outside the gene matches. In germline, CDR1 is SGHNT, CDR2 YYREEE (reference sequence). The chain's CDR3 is CASSANRGLGEKLFF. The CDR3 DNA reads TGTGCCAGCAGCGCAAACAGGGGGCTAGGTGAAAAACTGTTTTTT.

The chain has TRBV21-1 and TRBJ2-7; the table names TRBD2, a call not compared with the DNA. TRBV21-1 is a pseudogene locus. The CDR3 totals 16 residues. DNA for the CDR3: TGTGCCAGCAGCTCACTAGCGGGGGGGAGCTCCTACGAGCAGTACTTC. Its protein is CASSSLAGGSSYEQYF.

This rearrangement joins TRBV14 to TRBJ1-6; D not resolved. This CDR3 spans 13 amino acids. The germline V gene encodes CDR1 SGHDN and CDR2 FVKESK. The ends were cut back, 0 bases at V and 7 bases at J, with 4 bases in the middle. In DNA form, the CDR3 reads TGTGCCAGCAGCCAAGACCAGAATTCACCCCTCCACTTT. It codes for CASSQDQNSPLHF.